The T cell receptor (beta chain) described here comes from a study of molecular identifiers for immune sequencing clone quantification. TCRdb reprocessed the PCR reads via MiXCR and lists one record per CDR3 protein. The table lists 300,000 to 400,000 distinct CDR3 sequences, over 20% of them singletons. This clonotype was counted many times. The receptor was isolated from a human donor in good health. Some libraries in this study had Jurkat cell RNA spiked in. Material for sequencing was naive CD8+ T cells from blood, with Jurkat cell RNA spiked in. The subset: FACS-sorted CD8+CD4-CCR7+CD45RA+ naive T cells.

The CDR3 protein is CASSFTGSQTDTQYF. The CDR3 nucleotides read TGTGCCAGCAGTTTCACAGGGTCCCAAACAGATACGCAGTATTTT. The chain recombines TRBV7-6 with TRBJ2-3, with a possible D match to TRBD1 (6 bases). V was cut by 6 bases and J by 3 bases, with 16 bases left in between. The CDR3 runs 15 residues. Per the germline V gene, CDR1 is SGHVS and CDR2 is FNYEAQ.